Given below is one TCR beta chain in context. These data belong to a study of Ad26.COV2.S vaccination and SARS-CoV-2 variants. About the study: The COV1001 Ad26.COV2.S trial arm included the donor. The authors gave Ad26.COV2.S intramuscularly, either once or twice 56 days apart.

TCRdb's copy holds only in-frame clones and misses some; the assay was immunoSEQ multiplex PCR. The sample lists some 340,000 clones, around 84% occurring once. Treatment here: 15 to 20 received Ad26.COV2.S at low or high dose, single or two shots; roughly five received placebo; per-sample allocation not given. Samples analyzed were those drawn on day 63 after the first vaccine or placebo injection. The donor's status was that of an adult aged 18-55 years in Boston. In the vaccine, an Ad26 vector expressed the SARS-CoV-2 spike of the Wuhan strain. This specimen was peripheral blood, taken in a trial of Ad26.COV2.S vaccine versus placebo. This sequence was found in a person aged 18-65 years who received the Ad26.COV2.S COVID-19 vaccine or a placebo.

CDR3 protein: CAIGTGDEQYF. CDR3 bases: TGTGCCATCGGAACAGGCGACGAGCAGTACTTC. The chain is built from TRBV10-3 and TRBJ2-7, with TRBD1 as a possible D gene (5 bases). Germline CDR1 reads ENHRY; CDR2 reads SYGVKD. This CDR3 contains 11 residues. Between the trimmed V and J ends, which lost 8 bases and 5 bases, there was a span of 10 bases.